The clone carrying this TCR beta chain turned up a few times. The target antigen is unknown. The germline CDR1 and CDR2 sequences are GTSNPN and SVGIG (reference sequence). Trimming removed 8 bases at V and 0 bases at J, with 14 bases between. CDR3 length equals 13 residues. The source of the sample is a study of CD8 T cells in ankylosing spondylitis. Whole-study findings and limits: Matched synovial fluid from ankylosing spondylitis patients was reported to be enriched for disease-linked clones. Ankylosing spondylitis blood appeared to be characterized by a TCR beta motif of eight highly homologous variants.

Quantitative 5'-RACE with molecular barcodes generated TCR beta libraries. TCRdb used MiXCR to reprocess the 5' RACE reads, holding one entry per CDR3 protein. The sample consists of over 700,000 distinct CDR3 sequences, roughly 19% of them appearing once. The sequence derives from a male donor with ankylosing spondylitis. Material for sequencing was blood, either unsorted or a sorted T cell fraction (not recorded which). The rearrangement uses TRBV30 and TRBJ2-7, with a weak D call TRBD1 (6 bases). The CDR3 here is CAQRGISSYEQYF. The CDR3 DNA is TGTGCCCAAAGGGGGATCTCCTCCTACGAGCAGTACTTC. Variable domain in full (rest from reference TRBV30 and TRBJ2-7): SQTIHQWPATLVQPVGSPLSLECTVEGTSNPNLYWYRQAAGRGLQLLFYSVGIGQISSEVPQNLSASRPQDRQFILSSKKLLLSDSGFYLCAQRGISSYEQYFGPGTRLTVT.